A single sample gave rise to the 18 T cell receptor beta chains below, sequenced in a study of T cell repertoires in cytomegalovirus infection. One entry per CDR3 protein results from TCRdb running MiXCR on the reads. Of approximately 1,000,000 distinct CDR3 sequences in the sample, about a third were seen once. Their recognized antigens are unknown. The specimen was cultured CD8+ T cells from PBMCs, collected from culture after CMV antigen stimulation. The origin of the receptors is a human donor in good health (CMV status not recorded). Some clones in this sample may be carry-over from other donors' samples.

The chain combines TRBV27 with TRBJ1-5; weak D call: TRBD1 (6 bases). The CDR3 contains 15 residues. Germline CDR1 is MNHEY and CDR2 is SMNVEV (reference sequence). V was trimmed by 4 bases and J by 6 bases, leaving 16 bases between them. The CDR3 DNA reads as TGTGCCAGCAGTTCCCATTCGGGGGCAGGTCAGCCCCAGCATTTT. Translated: CASSSHSGAGQPQHF.

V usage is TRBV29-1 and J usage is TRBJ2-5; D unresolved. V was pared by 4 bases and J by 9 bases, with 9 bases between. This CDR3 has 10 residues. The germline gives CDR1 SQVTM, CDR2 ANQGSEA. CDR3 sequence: CSVVQGPQYF. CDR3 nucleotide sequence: TGCAGCGTTGTTCAAGGACCCCAGTACTTC.

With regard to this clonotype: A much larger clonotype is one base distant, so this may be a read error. In DNA, the CDR3 is TGTGTCAGCAGCTTAGGAGGGCTGCCGGAGCAGTTCTTC. Residues: CVSSLGGLPEQFF. The chain recombines TRBV7-2 with TRBJ2-1; D perhaps matches TRBD2 (6 bases). The CDR3 runs to 13 residues. Per the germline V gene, CDR1 is SGHTA and CDR2 is FQGNSA. Full variable domain (missing parts from reference TRBV7-2 and TRBJ2-1): GAGVSQSPSNKVTEKGKDVELRCDPISGHTALYWYRQSLGQGLEFLIYFQGNSAPDKSGLPSDRFSAERTGGSVSTLTIQRTQQEDSAVYLCVSSLGGLPEQFFGPGTRLTVL.

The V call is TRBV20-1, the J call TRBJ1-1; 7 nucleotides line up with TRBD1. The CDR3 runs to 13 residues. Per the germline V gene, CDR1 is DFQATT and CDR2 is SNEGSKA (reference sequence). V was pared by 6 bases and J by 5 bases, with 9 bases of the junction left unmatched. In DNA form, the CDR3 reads TGCAGTGCCGTCAGGGGGAAGCGAACTGAAGCTTTCTTT. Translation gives CSAVRGKRTEAFF.

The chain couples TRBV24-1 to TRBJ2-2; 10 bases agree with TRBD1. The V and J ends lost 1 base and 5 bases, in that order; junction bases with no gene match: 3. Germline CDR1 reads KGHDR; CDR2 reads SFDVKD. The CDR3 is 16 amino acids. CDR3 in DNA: TGTGCCACCAGTGATTTTAGGGACAGGGGTACCGGGGAGCTGTTTTTT. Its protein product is CATSDFRDRGTGELFF.

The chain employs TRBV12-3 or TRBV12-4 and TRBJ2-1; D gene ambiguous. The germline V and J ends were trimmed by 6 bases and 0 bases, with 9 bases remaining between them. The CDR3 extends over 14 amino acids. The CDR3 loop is CASRRLSSYNEQFF. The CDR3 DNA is TGTGCCAGCAGGAGGTTGAGCTCCTACAATGAGCAGTTCTTC.

Here the CDR3 DNA reads TGTGCCAGCAGCTTAACCGGGACAGGGAGGGTGAATTCACCCCTCCACTTT. Translated, it gives CASSLTGTGRVNSPLHF. V usage is TRBV7-2 and J usage is TRBJ1-6, with TRBD1 matching 9 bases. Germline CDR1 is SGHTA and CDR2 is FQGNSA. Trimming removed 2 bases from V and 7 bases from J; junction bases left unmatched: 9. The CDR3 has 17 amino acids. The variable domain in full, with the rest retrieved from reference TRBV7-2 and TRBJ1-6, is GAGVSQSPSNKVTEKGKDVELRCDPISGHTALYWYRQSLGQGLEFLIYFQGNSAPDKSGLPSDRFSAERTGGSVSTLTIQRTQQEDSAVYLCASSLTGTGRVNSPLHFGNGTRLTVT.

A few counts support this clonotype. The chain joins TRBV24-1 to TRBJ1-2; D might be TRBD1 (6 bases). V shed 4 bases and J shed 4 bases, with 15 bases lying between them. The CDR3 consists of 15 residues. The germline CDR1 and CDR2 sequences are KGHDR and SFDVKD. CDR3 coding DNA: TGTGCCACCAGTGACGGTCCGGGGGGCGGCTATGGCTACACCTTC. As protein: CATSDGPGGGYGYTF.

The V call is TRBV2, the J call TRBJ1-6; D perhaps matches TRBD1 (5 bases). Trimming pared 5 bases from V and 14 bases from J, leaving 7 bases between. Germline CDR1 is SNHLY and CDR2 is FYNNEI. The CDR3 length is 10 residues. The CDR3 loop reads CASSPGALHF. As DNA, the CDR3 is TGTGCCAGCAGTCCGGGGGCCCTCCACTTT. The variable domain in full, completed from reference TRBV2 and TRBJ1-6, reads EPEVTQTPSHQVTQMGQEVILRCVPISNHLYFYWYRQILGQKVEFLVSFYNNEISEKSEIFDDQFSVERPDGSNFTLKIRSTKLEDSAMYFCASSPGALHFGNGTRLTVT.

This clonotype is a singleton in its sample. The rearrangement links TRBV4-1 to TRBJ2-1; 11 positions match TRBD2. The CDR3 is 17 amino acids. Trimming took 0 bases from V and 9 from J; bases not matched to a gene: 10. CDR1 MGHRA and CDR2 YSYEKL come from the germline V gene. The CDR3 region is CASSQDKTSGVLGEQFF. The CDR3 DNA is TGCGCCAGCAGCCAAGATAAGACTAGCGGGGTGTTGGGTGAGCAGTTCTTC.

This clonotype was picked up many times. CDR3 sequence: CASSPAASGGRGNEQFF. In DNA, the CDR3 is TGTGCCAGCAGCCCTGCGGCTAGCGGGGGACGGGGGAATGAGCAGTTCTTC. This chain connects TRBV7-2 to TRBJ2-1; 10 positions match TRBD2. The CDR3 is 17 amino acids. Germline lookup yields CDR1 SGHTA and CDR2 FQGNSA. The J segment lost 7 bases and the V segment lost 5 bases, leaving 14 bases of the junction unmatched.

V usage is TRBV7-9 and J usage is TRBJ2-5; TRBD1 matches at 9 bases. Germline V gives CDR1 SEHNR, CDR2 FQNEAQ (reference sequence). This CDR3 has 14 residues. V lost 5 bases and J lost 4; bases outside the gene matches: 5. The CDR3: CASSQGQGRETQYF. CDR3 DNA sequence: TGTGCCAGCAGCCAGGGACAGGGTCGAGAGACCCAGTACTTC.

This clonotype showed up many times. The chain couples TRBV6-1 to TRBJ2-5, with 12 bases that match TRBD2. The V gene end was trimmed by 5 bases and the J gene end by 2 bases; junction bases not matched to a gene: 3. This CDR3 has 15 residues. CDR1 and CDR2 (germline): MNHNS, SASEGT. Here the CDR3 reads CASSRLAGVQETQYF. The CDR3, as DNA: TGTGCCAGCAGTCGACTAGCGGGGGTGCAAGAGACCCAGTACTTC.

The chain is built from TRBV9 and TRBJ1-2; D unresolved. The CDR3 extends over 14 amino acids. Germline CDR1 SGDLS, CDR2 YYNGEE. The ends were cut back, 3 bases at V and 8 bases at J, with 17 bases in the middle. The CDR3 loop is CASSAPPPEGGYTF. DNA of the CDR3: TGTGCCAGCAGCGCCCCACCCCCCGAAGGCGGCTACACCTTC. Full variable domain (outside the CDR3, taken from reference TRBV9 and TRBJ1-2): DSGVTQTPKHLITATGQRVTLRCSPRSGDLSVYWYQQSLDQGLQFLIQYYNGEERAKGNILERFSAQQFPDLHSELNLSSLELGDSALYFCASSAPPPEGGYTFGSGTRLTVV.

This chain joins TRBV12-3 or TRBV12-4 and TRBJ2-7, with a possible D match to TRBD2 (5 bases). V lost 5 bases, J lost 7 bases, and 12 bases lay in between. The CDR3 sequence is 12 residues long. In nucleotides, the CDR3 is TGTGCCAGCAGTCCTTCGACGGGAGAGCAGTACTTC. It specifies CASSPSTGEQYF.

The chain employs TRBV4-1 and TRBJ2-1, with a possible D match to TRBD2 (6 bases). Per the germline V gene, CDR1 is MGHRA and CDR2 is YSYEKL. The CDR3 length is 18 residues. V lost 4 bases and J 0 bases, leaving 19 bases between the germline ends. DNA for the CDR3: TGCGCCAGCAGCCGCAAGGACTCGGGGGTTCGCTCCTACAATGAGCAGTTCTTC. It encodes CASSRKDSGVRSYNEQFF.

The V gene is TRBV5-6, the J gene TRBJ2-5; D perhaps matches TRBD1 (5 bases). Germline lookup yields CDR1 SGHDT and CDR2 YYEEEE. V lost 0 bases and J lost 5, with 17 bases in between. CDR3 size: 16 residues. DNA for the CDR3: TGTGCCAGCAGCTTGGCGCAGGGTATGATTTGGGAGACCCAGTACTTC. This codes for CASSLAQGMIWETQYF.

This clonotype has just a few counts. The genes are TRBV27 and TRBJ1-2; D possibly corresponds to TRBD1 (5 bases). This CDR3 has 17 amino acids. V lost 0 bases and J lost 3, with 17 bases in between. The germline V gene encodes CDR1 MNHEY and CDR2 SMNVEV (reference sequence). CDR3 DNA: TGTGCCAGCAGTTTATCTTATCCGGGACGAGAACACTATGGCTACACCTTC. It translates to CASSLSYPGREHYGYTF.